This passage covers 14 T cell receptor beta chains from one sample sequenced in a study of cytomegalovirus exposure and HLA in healthy donors. Primers for the PCR totalled 60 Vbeta and 13 Jbeta. Repertoires were generated with immunoSEQ multiplex PCR, while TCRdb's copy carries only in-frame clones and drops some. Seen here are 100,000 or so clones, approximately 85% observed once, and the top ten hold about 3.9%. Specimen: PBMCs. These receptors were taken from a man aged 25-45 years in good health and CMV-seronegative.

V and J are TRBV14 and TRBJ1-2; 8 bases map to TRBD1. Trimming took 4 bases from V and 4 from J; bases not matched to a gene: 2. Germline CDR1 and CDR2: SGHDN and FVKESK. The CDR3 is made up of 13 amino acids. CDR3 nucleotide sequence: TGTGCCAGCAGCCTCGGGACAGGCTATGGCTACACCTTC. Its protein product is CASSLGTGYGYTF.

V and J are TRBV9 and TRBJ1-1; possibly TRBD1 for D (5 bases). There are 14 residues in the CDR3. V lost 4 bases, J lost 4 bases, and 14 bases lay in between. From germline, CDR1 is SGDLS and CDR2 YYNGEE. In DNA, the CDR3 is TGTGCCAGCAGCCCCCCCGGGGGGTTCACTGAAGCTTTCTTT. The encoded protein is CASSPPGGFTEAFF. Using reference TRBV9 and TRBJ1-1 for the parts outside the CDR3, the full variable domain is DSGVTQTPKHLITATGQRVTLRCSPRSGDLSVYWYQQSLDQGLQFLIQYYNGEERAKGNILERFSAQQFPDLHSELNLSSLELGDSALYFCASSPPGGFTEAFFGQGTRLTVV.

V is TRBV30 and J is TRBJ1-1, with D perhaps TRBD1 (5 bases). Trimming cost V 8 bases and J 4 bases, with 14 bases left between them. Germline CDR1 GTSNPN, CDR2 SVGIG (reference sequence). The CDR3 is 12 residues long. In DNA, the CDR3 is TGTGCCGTAAAGGGGTTGGGCACTGAAGCTTTCTTT. Protein: CAVKGLGTEAFF.

The chain recombines TRBV10-3 with TRBJ2-1, with D maybe TRBD1 (6 bases). The V end lost 4 bases, the J end lost 2 bases, and 9 bases lay between the germline ends. The CDR3 is 14 amino acids. Germline CDR1 and CDR2: ENHRY and SYGVKD. This CDR3 is CAISGGQAYNEQFF. CDR3 sequence (DNA): TGTGCCATCAGTGGGGGACAAGCCTACAATGAGCAGTTCTTC.

The CDR3 region has the DNA TGCGCCAGCAGCCTAAGAACCGGGAGCCGGGGCGAGCAGTACTTC. Translating gives CASSLRTGSRGEQYF. The chain recombines TRBV5-1 with TRBJ2-7, with D possibly matching TRBD2 (6 bases). The CDR3 runs to 15 residues. Germline V gene lookup returns CDR1 SGHRS and CDR2 YFSETQ. The ends were cut back, 4 bases at V and 6 bases at J, with 20 bases in the middle.

This rearrangement joins TRBV27 to TRBJ2-1, with TRBD2 matching 7 bases. Per the germline V gene, CDR1 is MNHEY and CDR2 is SMNVEV (reference sequence). The CDR3 covers 14 residues. Germline trimming cut 6 bases from V and 2 bases from J; bases unmatched to any gene: 4. CDR3 nucleotides: TGTGCCAGCAGCTCGGGGGGTCCCTACAATGAGCAGTTCTTC. This codes for CASSSGGPYNEQFF.

The chain couples TRBV30 to TRBJ2-1, with TRBD2 matching 9 bases. The ends lost 0 bases at V and 9 bases at J; junction bases unmatched: 3. Germline V gene lookup returns CDR1 GTSNPN and CDR2 SVGIG (reference sequence). The CDR3 consists of 13 residues. CDR3 sequence: CAWSVGTSSEQFF. The DNA of the CDR3 is TGTGCCTGGAGTGTAGGGACTAGCTCTGAGCAGTTCTTC.

The genes are TRBV5-4 and TRBJ1-1; D is perhaps TRBD1 (6 bases). The V end lost 2 bases, the J end lost 4 bases, and 12 bases lay between the germline ends. Germline CDR1 reads SGHNT; CDR2 reads YYREEE (reference sequence). This CDR3 comprises 14 residues. The CDR3 here is CASSLDRWVTEAFF. The DNA for the CDR3 is TGTGCCAGCAGCTTAGACAGGTGGGTCACTGAAGCTTTCTTT.

The chain has TRBV7-3 and TRBJ2-2, with 10 bases fitting TRBD2. The germline CDR1 and CDR2 sequences are SGHTA and FQGTGA. This CDR3 has 15 amino acids. After removal of 6 bases from V and 5 bases from J, the junction contained 6 bases not matched to a gene. This CDR3 reads CASSPSGGKTGELFF. CDR3 nucleotides: TGTGCCAGCAGTCCTAGCGGGGGAAAAACCGGGGAGCTGTTTTTT.

The table lists this clone with a count of one. The chain has TRBV2 and TRBJ2-7, with TRBD2 matching over 10 bases. Germline trimming cut 6 bases from V and 7 bases from J; bases unmatched to any gene: 12. This CDR3 comprises 15 residues. CDR1 and CDR2 (germline): SNHLY, FYNNEI. This CDR3 is CASRERSGGAREQYF. CDR3 bases: TGTGCCAGCAGGGAACGGAGCGGGGGGGCAAGGGAGCAGTACTTC.

The chain couples TRBV2 to TRBJ2-2; D is perhaps TRBD2 (5 bases). V lost 6 bases and J 6 bases, leaving 20 bases between the germline ends. CDR3 length: 16 residues. CDR1 is SNHLY, CDR2 FYNNEI, per germline. The CDR3 loop is CASSQRELYLPGELFF. For the CDR3, the DNA is TGTGCCAGCAGCCAACGGGAACTTTATTTGCCCGGGGAGCTGTTTTTT.

This clone has only one observation. The V and J genes are TRBV5-1 and TRBJ2-5; D perhaps matches TRBD2 (6 bases). V lost 3 bases to trimming and J lost 3 bases, with 15 bases between them. Looked up from germline, CDR1 is SGHRS and CDR2 is YFSETQ. This CDR3 is built from 15 residues. The CDR3 DNA is TGCGCCAGCAGCTACCTGGGACGGAGGGAAGAGACCCAGTACTTC. It encodes CASSYLGRREETQYF.

V usage is TRBV30 and J usage is TRBJ1-2; D perhaps matches TRBD1 (5 bases). V was shortened by 3 bases and J by 11 bases, with 16 bases between the two germline ends. The germline V gene has CDR1 GTSNPN and CDR2 SVGIG (reference sequence). The CDR3 length is 12 residues. The CDR3 is CAWSPLGGLYTF. The CDR3, as DNA: TGTGCCTGGAGCCCACTTGGGGGACTGTACACCTTC. Full variable domain (rest looked up from reference TRBV30 and TRBJ1-2): SQTIHQWPATLVQPVGSPLSLECTVEGTSNPNLYWYRQAAGRGLQLLFYSVGIGQISSEVPQNLSASRPQDRQFILSSKKLLLSDSGFYLCAWSPLGGLYTFGSGTRLTVV.

CDR3 in amino acids: CASSGGLARGETQYF. CDR3 DNA: TGTGCCAGCAGCGGGGGACTAGCGCGTGGGGAGACCCAGTACTTC. V gene TRBV5-8 combines with J gene TRBJ2-5, with TRBD2 identical over 10 bases. Trimming took 4 bases from V and 5 from J; bases not matched to a gene: 8. This CDR3 is built from 15 residues. Germline values: CDR1 SGHTS, CDR2 YDEGEE.